The 4 T cell receptor beta chains reported below all come from one sample, sequenced in a study of cytotoxic CD8 clonotypes in ibrutinib-treated CLL. The assay was immunoSEQ multiplex PCR, and TCRdb's table has in-frame clones only and misses some. This table has roughly 200,000 clones, 79% appearing once. The specimen comprised PBMCs, sampled after 12 months of ibrutinib treatment. These receptors were collected from a human donor with chronic lymphocytic leukemia.

The V and J genes are TRBV27 and TRBJ2-3; a weak D match, TRBD1 (7 bases). Germline V gives CDR1 MNHEY, CDR2 SMNVEV (reference sequence). Trimming took off 4 bases at V and 2 bases at J, with 10 bases between the two ends. The CDR3 spans 14 residues. CDR3 sequence reads: CASSSRGDTDTQYF. CDR3 bases: TGTGCCAGCAGTTCCAGGGGGGACACAGATACGCAGTATTTT.

This chain uses TRBV4-1 with TRBJ1-2; maybe TRBD1 (5 bases). V was cut by 1 base and J by 3 bases, with 12 bases left in between. The CDR3 extends over 15 amino acids. Germline V CDR1 and CDR2: MGHRA, YSYEKL. The CDR3 nucleotides read TGCGCCAGCAGCCAAGTAGTCAGGGAAGACTATGGCTACACCTTC. Its protein product is CASSQVVREDYGYTF.

The V call is TRBV5-5, the J call TRBJ1-1, with D tentatively TRBD1 (6 bases). CDR1 and CDR2 (germline): SGHKS, YYEKEE (reference sequence). The length of the CDR3 is 14 residues. V lost 0 bases and J lost 8, with 14 bases in between. The CDR3 nucleotides are TGTGCCAGCAGCTTGGTGACAGGCGAGGGAGAAGCTTTCTTT. Translating it yields CASSLVTGEGEAFF.

This chain links TRBV9 with TRBJ2-3; D is perhaps TRBD1 or TRBD2 (6 bases each). V lost 3 bases to trimming and J lost 2 bases, with 10 bases between them. This CDR3 is built from 14 residues. Germline loops: CDR1 SGDLS, CDR2 YYNGEE. CDR3 in DNA: TGTGCCAGCAGCGAGGGGGGCGACACAGATACGCAGTATTTT. It yields the protein CASSEGGDTDTQYF.